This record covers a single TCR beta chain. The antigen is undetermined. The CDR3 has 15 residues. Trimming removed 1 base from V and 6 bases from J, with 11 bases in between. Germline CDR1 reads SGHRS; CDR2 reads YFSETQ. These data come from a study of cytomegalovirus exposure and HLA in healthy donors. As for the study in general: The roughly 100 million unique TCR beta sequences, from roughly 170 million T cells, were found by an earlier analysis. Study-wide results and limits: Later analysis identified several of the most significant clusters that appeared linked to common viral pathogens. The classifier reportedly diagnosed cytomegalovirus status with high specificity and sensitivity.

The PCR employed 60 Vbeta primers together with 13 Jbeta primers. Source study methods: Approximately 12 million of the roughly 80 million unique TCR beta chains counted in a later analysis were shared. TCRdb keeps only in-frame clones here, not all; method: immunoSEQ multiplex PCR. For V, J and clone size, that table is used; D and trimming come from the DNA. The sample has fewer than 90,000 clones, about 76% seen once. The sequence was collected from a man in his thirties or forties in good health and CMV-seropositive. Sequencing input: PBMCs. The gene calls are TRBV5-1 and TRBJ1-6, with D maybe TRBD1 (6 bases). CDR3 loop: CASSLTGTTNSPLHF. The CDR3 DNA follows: TGCGCCAGCAGCTTGACCGGGACAACTAATTCACCCCTCCACTTT.